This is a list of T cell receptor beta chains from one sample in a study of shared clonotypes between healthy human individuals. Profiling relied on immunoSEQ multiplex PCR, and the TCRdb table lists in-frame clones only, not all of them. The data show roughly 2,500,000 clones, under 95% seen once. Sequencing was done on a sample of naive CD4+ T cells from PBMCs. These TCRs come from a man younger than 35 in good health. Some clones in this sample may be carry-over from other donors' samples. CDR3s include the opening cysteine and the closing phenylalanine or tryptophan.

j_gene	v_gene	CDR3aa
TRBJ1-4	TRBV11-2	CASSQPGGYPSPDEKLFF
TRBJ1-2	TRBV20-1	CSPDTSYGYTF
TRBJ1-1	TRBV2	CASSVSLTNTEAFF
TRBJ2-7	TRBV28	CASTSGQGCYEQYF
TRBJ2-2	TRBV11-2	CASSLVPLVNTGELFF
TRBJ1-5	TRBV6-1	CASSVAVSNQPQHF
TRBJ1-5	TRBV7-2	CASSLGTVSNQPQHF
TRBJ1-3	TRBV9	CASSVGDSRSSGNTIYF
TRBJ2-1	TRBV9	CASSVGAGGLSYNEQFF
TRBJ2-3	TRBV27	CASSPLGTDTQYF
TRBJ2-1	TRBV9	CASSVEIGFSGEQFF
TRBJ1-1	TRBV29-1	CSVEWGAPWSPGRNTEAFF
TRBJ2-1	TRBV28	CASSLLGGEQFF
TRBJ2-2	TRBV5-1	CASSPNSGFRSGELFF
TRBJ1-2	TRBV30	CAWTGSSLGYTF
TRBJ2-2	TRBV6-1	CASSEVTGGNTGELFF
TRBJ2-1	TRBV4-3	CASSQERSYNEQFF
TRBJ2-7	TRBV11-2	CASSFGAPGEQYF
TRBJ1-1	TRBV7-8	CASSSQGTAFF
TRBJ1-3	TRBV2	CASSEQGAGNTIYF
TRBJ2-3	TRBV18	CASSPGLEGTDTQYF
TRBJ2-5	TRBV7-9	CASSLWGTEQETQYF
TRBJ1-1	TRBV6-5	CASSGHYMNTEAFF
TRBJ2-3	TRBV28	CASTLLGTVSTDTQYF
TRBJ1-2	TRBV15	CATSRDFGAYGYTF
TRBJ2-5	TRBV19	CASSRTSGETQYF
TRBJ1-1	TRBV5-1	CASSLQATALNTEAFF
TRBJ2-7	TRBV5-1	CASSLGTGKGLLYEQYF
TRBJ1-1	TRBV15	CATSRDQVGSTEAFF
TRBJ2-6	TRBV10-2	CASSRWVAESPSGANVLTF
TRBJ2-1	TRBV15	CATQPSGAYNEQFF
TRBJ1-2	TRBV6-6	CASRRTGVGGYTF
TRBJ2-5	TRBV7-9	CASSPRRLAGQETQYF
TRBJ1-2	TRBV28	CASRPTGGGGYTF
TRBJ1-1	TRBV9	CASSVGQGHTEAFF
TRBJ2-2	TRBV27	CASSIRTEPTGELFF
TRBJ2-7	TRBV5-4	CASSLGWGDYEQYF
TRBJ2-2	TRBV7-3	CASSSGTTNTGELFF
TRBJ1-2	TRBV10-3	CAIRLDRESGYTF
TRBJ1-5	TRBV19	CASSMNGQGTSNQPQHF
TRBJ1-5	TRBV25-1	CASSEPGGGQPQHF
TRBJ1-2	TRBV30	CAWVRDRVNYGYTF
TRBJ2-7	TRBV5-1	CASSLVRQAYEQYF
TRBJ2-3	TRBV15	CATSQGGVTDTQYF
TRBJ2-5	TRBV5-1	CASSLPPGLLTETQYF
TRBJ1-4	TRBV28	CASSWGRGFPNEKLFF
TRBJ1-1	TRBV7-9	CASSHKALETEAFF
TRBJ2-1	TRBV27	CASSRLVYYNEQFF
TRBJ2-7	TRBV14	CASSRLTGGNYEQYF